The rows below give T cell receptor beta chains drawn from one sample of a study of CD8+CD57+ T cells in acquired aplastic anemia. One entry per CDR3 protein results from TCRdb running MiXCR on the reads. The profile shows 150,000 to 200,000 distinct CDR3 sequences, approximately 49% of them singletons. Sequencing input: sorted CD4+, CD8+, or CD8+CD57+ T cells (not recorded which) from PBMCs. These receptors were taken from a human donor in good health. CDR3s include the opening cysteine and the closing phenylalanine or tryptophan. The D gene is left open where the match is weak. Size values are once, few and many counts, or a class for expanded clones, and some rows have none.

>.|15|TRBJ1-1|.|TRBV27
CASSLSGWPDTEAFF
TGTGCCAGCAGTCTAAGCGGTTGGCCGGACACTGAAGCTTTCTTT
>.|14|TRBJ1-2|once|TRBV2
CASSEAKRVGGYTF
TGTGCCAGCAGTGAAGCGAAGAGGGTTGGTGGCTACACCTTC
>.|15|TRBJ2-2|.|TRBV24-1
CATRGHSANTGELFF
TGTGCCACCAGAGGACATTCGGCGAACACCGGGGAGCTGTTTTTT
>TRBD1|16|TRBJ2-7|.|TRBV5-1
CASFVLPGQDVYEQYF
TGCGCCAGCTTCGTCTTACCGGGACAGGATGTCTACGAGCAGTACTTC
>TRBD1|12|TRBJ1-2|many|TRBV20-1
CSAGGQGAGYTF
TGCAGTGCCGGGGGACAGGGGGCTGGCTACACCTTC
>TRBD1|14|TRBJ2-5|many|TRBV6-1
CASSSPDRGETQYF
TGTGCCAGCAGTTCCCCGGACAGGGGTGAGACCCAGTACTTC
>TRBD2|16|TRBJ2-3|.|TRBV6-1
CASSEYVAGGTDTQYF
TGTGCCAGCAGTGAATATGTAGCGGGGGGCACAGATACGCAGTATTTT
>TRBD2|16|TRBJ2-7|.|TRBV10-2
CASKGGASGRAYEQYF
TGCGCCAGCAAGGGTGGGGCTAGCGGGAGGGCCTATGAGCAGTACTTC
>.|14|TRBJ2-1|.|TRBV15
CATSRYDSYNEQFF
TGTGCCACCAGCAGGTATGACAGTTACAATGAGCAGTTCTTC
>.|15|TRBJ2-7|few|TRBV5-1
CASRSTPSSTYEQYF
TGCGCCAGCAGGTCTACCCCGAGTTCAACCTACGAGCAGTACTTC
>TRBD1|14|TRBJ1-6|few|TRBV15
CATSVDREKSPLHF
TGTGCCACCAGCGTAGACAGGGAAAAGTCACCCCTCCACTTT
>TRBD2|18|TRBJ2-3|many|TRBV20-1
CSASVPGLAGGGTDTQYF
TGCAGTGCTAGTGTCCCGGGACTAGCGGGAGGCGGCACAGATACGCAGTATTTT
>.|18|TRBJ2-1|many|TRBV11-2
CASSPTILIFLSYNEQFF
TGTGCCAGCAGCCCGACCATACTAATCTTTCTTTCCTACAATGAGCAGTTCTTC
>.|11|TRBJ1-2|.|TRBV25-1
CASSFKRGYTF
TGTGCCAGCAGTTTCAAACGGGGCTACACCTTC
>TRBD2|16|TRBJ2-7|.|TRBV19
CASSILGQRGSYEQYF
TGTGCCAGTAGTATACTTGGCCAGCGGGGCTCCTACGAGCAGTACTTC
>TRBD2|16|TRBJ2-2|many|TRBV9
CASSVVAGGSTGELFF
TGTGCCAGCAGCGTAGTGGCGGGAGGAAGCACCGGGGAGCTGTTTTTT
>.|12|TRBJ1-1|.|TRBV10-3
CAISDFDSEAFF
TGTGCCATCAGTGACTTCGACAGTGAAGCTTTCTTT
>.|13|TRBJ2-1|.|TRBV20-1
CSASLDGSAKQFF
TGCAGTGCCAGCCTGGATGGAAGCGCTAAGCAGTTCTTC
>TRBD2|21|TRBJ2-2|once|TRBV24-1
CATSDYPGLAGSPTNTGELFF
TGTGCCACCAGTGATTATCCGGGACTAGCGGGATCACCCACGAACACCGGGGAGCTGTTTTTT
>.|13|TRBJ2-7|once|TRBV10-2
CASMGLQFYEQYF
TGCGCCAGCATGGGGTTACAGTTCTACGAGCAGTACTTC
>TRBD1|16|TRBJ2-7|.|TRBV10-3
CAILGGRALSSYEQYF
TGTGCCATCTTAGGGGGCCGGGCCCTATCGTCCTACGAGCAGTACTTC
>TRBD2|13|TRBJ2-7|once|TRBV7-2
CASKTSAAYEQYF
TGTGCCAGCAAGACTAGCGCGGCTTACGAGCAGTACTTC
>.|11|TRBJ2-7|.|TRBV10-2
CASSEAHEQYF
TGCGCCAGCAGTGAGGCCCACGAGCAGTACTTC
>TRBD2|12|TRBJ2-1|.|TRBV20-1
CSARLAGGVQFF
TGCAGTGCTAGACTAGCGGGAGGTGTGCAGTTCTTC
>.|14|TRBJ2-7|.|TRBV24-1
CATSARLLAYEQYF
TGTGCCACCAGTGCACGACTGCTGGCCTACGAGCAGTACTTC
>.|12|TRBJ2-2|.|TRBV5-1
CASSPISGELFF
TGCGCCAGCAGCCCCATCTCTGGGGAGCTGTTTTTT
>.|14|TRBJ1-1|many|TRBV10-3
CAISERGPNTEAFF
TGTGCCATCAGTGAGCGGGGACCGAACACTGAAGCTTTCTTT
>TRBD2|14|TRBJ2-7|many|TRBV6-1
CASRERTSGYEQYF
TGTGCCAGCAGGGAAAGGACTAGCGGCTACGAGCAGTACTTC
>TRBD1|14|TRBJ1-1|many|TRBV19
CASKETGASTEAFF
TGTGCCAGTAAGGAGACAGGGGCATCCACTGAAGCTTTCTTT
>.|14|TRBJ1-1|few|TRBV2
CASRGVWGNTEAFF
TGTGCCAGCAGGGGGGTCTGGGGGAACACTGAAGCTTTCTTT
>.|12|TRBJ2-7|.|TRBV20-1
CSARGASDEQYF
TGCAGTGCCAGGGGGGCGTCCGACGAGCAGTACTTC
>TRBD2|19|TRBJ2-3|many|TRBV11-1
CASSSPLAGDVPGTDTQYF
TGTGCCAGCAGCAGCCCCTTAGCGGGAGACGTGCCGGGCACAGATACGCAGTATTTT
>.|16|TRBJ2-3|.|TRBV7-8
CASSLAEGPETDTQYF
TGTGCCAGCAGCTTAGCCGAGGGGCCAGAAACAGATACGCAGTATTTT
>.|13|TRBJ1-1|.|TRBV10-3
CAISVRAGTEAFF
TGTGCCATCAGTGTCAGGGCAGGTACTGAAGCTTTCTTT
>TRBD1|12|TRBJ2-7|many|TRBV5-1
CACRDRDYEQYF
TGCGCCTGCCGGGACAGGGACTACGAGCAGTACTTC
>TRBD1|13|TRBJ2-5|many|TRBV7-8
CASSLDRGETQYF
TGTGCCAGCAGCTTAGACAGGGGGGAGACCCAGTACTTC
>TRBD1|15|TRBJ2-7|few|TRBV7-9
CASSPGQGGSYEQYF
TGTGCCAGCAGCCCCGGACAGGGTGGATCCTACGAGCAGTACTTC